A single sample gave rise to the 6 T cell receptor beta chains below, sequenced in a study of Ad26.COV2.S vaccination and SARS-CoV-2 variants. Generated by immunoSEQ multiplex PCR, the TCRdb table keeps only in-frame clones and is missing some. The sample yields a few hundred thousand clones, approximately 89% seen once. Noted treatment: some 19 received Ad26.COV2.S at low or high dose, single or two shots; 5 received placebo; per-sample allocation not given. The study sampled participants on day 63 after the first vaccine or placebo injection. Material: peripheral blood, obtained in a trial of Ad26.COV2.S vaccine versus placebo. Every receptor here comes from a person between 18 and 59 years old who received the Ad26.COV2.S COVID-19 vaccine or a placebo.

The CDR3 DNA follows: TGTGCCAGCAGCTTAAGGCCTAGCGGGGCCTACGAGCAGTACTTC. Translation: CASSLRPSGAYEQYF. The chain joins TRBV11-3 to TRBJ2-7, with TRBD2 matching 9 bases. CDR1 is SGHNT and CDR2 is YENEEA in the germline V gene. Trimming took 2 bases from V and 2 from J; bases not matched to a gene: 4. CDR3 length: 15 amino acids.

The chain carries TRBV28 and TRBJ2-1; 8 bases align to TRBD2. The germline V gene has CDR1 MDHEN and CDR2 SYDVKM. The CDR3 is 13 residues long. The V gene end was trimmed by 5 bases and the J gene end by 9 bases; junction bases not matched to a gene: 6. The CDR3 nucleotides are TGTGCCAGCAGTCTCCCGCGGGAGGTTGAGCAGTTCTTC. Protein: CASSLPREVEQFF.

The rearrangement uses TRBV5-1 and TRBJ1-3, with a possible D match to TRBD1 (5 bases). This CDR3 region has 15 residues. V was clipped by 0 bases and J by 1 base, with 8 bases between them. CDR1 is SGHRS, CDR2 YFSETQ, per germline. CDR3 sequence: CASSLVSGSGNTIYF. Here the CDR3 DNA reads TGCGCCAGCAGCTTGGTGTCAGGGTCTGGAAACACCATATATTTT. Full variable domain (rest looked up from reference TRBV5-1 and TRBJ1-3): KAGVTQTPRYLIKTRGQQVTLSCSPISGHRSVSWYQQTPGQGLQFLFEYFSETQRNKGNFPGRFSGRQFSNSRSEMNVSTLELGDSALYLCASSLVSGSGNTIYFGEGSWLTVV.

This sequence joins TRBV19 and TRBJ1-1, with D perhaps TRBD1 (5 bases). CDR1 is LNHDA, CDR2 SQIVND, per germline (reference sequence). V dropped 7 bases and J dropped 0 bases, with 18 bases sitting between them. The CDR3 is made up of 16 amino acids. CDR3 in DNA: TGTGCCAGTACCATGAACTGGGACGGAATGAACACTGAAGCTTTCTTT. Translated: CASTMNWDGMNTEAFF.

The chain uses TRBV19 and TRBJ1-1; 8 bases map to TRBD1. Germline V gene data show CDR1 as LNHDA and CDR2 as SQIVND (reference sequence). The CDR3 runs to 14 residues. Losses at the gene ends were 5 bases for V and 1 base for J; bases not matched to a gene: 3. The CDR3 DNA is TGTGCCAGTAGTGTCCAGGGGGCGAACACTGAAGCTTTCTTT. It yields the protein CASSVQGANTEAFF.

This chain links TRBV27 with TRBJ1-4; 9 bases agree with TRBD1. V was clipped by 10 bases and J by 7 bases; unmatched bases: 7. This CDR3 spans 13 amino acids. CDR1 MNHEY and CDR2 SMNVEV come from the germline V gene (reference sequence). DNA for the CDR3: TGTGCCATTGGACAGGGGAGGGGTGAAAAACTGTTTTTT. This encodes CAIGQGRGEKLFF.